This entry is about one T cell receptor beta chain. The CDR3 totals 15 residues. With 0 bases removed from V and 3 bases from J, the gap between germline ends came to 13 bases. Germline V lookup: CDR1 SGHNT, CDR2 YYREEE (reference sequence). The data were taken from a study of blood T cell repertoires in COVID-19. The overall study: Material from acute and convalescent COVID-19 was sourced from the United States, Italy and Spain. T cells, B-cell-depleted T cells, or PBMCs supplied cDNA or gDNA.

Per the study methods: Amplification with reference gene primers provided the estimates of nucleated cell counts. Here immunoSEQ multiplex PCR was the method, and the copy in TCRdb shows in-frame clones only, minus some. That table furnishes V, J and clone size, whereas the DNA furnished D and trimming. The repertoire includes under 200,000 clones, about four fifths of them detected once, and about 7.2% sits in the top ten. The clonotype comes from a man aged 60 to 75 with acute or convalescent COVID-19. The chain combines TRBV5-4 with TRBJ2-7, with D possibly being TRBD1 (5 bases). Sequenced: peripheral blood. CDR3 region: CASSLAQTARYEQYF. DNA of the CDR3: TGTGCCAGCAGCTTGGCCCAGACAGCGCGCTACGAGCAGTACTTC.